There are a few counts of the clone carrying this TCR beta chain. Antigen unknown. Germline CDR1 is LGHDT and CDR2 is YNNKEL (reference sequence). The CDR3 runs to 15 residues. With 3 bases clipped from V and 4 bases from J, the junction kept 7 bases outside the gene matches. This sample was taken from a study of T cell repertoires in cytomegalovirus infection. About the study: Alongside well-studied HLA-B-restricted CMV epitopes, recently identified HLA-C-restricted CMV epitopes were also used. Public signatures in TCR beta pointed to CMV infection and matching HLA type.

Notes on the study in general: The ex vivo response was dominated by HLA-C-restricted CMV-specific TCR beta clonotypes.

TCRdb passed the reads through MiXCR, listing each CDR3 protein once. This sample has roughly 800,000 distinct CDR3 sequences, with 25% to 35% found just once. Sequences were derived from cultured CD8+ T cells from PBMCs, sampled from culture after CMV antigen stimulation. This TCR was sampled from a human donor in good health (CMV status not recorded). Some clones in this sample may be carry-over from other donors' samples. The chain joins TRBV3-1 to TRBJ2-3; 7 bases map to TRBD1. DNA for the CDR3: TGTGCCAGCAGCCACCTCGACAGGGTGGCAGATACGCAGTATTTT. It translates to CASSHLDRVADTQYF.